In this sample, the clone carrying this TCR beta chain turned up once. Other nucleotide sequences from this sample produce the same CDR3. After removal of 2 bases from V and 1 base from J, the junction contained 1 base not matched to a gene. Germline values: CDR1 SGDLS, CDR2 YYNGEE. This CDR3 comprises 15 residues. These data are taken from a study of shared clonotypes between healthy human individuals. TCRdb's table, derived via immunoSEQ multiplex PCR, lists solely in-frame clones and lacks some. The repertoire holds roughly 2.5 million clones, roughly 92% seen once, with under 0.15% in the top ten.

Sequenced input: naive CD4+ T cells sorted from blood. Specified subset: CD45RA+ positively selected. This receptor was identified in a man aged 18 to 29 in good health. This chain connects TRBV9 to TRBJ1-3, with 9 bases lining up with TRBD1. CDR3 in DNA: TGTGCCAGCAGCGTGGGGACAGGGTCTGGAAACACCATATATTTT. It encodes CASSVGTGSGNTIYF.